The source of this T cell receptor beta chain is a study of cytomegalovirus exposure and HLA in healthy donors. Study-wide results and caveats: Analyzed later, association rates of TCRs varied across HLA loci, with DRB1 most and HLA-C fewest. Analysis was carried out at a later point, and it linked a missense DCLRE1C variant to TCR beta V- and J-gene trimming. Altogether, 164 TCR beta chains were recorded as cytomegalovirus-associated.

With regard to this clone: Its antigen is not known.

60 Vbeta and 13 Jbeta primers were used in PCR. Assay used: immunoSEQ multiplex PCR; TCRdb lists only in-frame clones, some missing. Of roughly 130,000 clones in the sample, about three quarters are singletons; the top ten hold 1.5% to 2%. This CDR3 spans 14 amino acids. Trimming at V came to 4 bases and at J to 5 bases, leaving 7 bases not matched to a gene. Germline V gene sequence: CDR1 SGHRS, CDR2 YFSETQ. Sample: PBMCs. The receptor's source is a man in his forties or fifties in good health and CMV-seronegative. The chain recombines TRBV5-1 with TRBJ2-7; 9 bases are shared with TRBD2. The CDR3: CASSTSGGTDEQYF. The CDR3 DNA reads as TGCGCCAGCAGCACCAGCGGGGGGACCGACGAGCAGTACTTC. The variable domain in full, with the rest retrieved from reference TRBV5-1 and TRBJ2-7, is KAGVTQTPRYLIKTRGQQVTLSCSPISGHRSVSWYQQTPGQGLQFLFEYFSETQRNKGNFPGRFSGRQFSNSRSEMNVSTLELGDSALYLCASSTSGGTDEQYFGPGTRLTVT.